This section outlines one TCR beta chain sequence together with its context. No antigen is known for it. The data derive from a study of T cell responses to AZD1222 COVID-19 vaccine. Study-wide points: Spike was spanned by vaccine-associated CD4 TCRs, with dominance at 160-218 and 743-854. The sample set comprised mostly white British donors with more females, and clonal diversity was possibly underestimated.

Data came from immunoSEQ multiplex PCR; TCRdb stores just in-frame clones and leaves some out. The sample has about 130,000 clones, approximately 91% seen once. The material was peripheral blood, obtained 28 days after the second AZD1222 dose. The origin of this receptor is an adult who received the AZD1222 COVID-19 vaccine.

The CDR3 region is CASSPSSGEYNSPLHF. In nucleotides, the CDR3 is TGCGCCAGCAGCCCGTCTTCAGGAGAGTATAATTCACCCCTCCACTTT. The chain links TRBV5-1 to TRBJ1-6; D ambiguous. The CDR3 is 16 amino acids. Per germline, CDR1 SGHRS and CDR2 YFSETQ. V lost 4 bases, J lost 4 bases, and 15 bases lay in between.